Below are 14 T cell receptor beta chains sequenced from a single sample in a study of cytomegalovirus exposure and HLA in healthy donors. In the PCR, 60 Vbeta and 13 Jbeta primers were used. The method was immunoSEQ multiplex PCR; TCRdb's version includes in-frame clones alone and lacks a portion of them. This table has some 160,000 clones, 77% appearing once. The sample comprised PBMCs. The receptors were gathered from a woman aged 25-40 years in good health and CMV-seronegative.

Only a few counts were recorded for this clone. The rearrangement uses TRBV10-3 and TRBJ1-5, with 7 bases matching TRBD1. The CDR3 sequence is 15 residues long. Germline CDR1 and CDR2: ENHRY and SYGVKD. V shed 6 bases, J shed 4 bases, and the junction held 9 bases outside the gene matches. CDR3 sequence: CAISQGQTSNQPQHF. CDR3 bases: TGTGCCATCAGCCAGGGACAGACTTCAAATCAGCCCCAGCATTTT.

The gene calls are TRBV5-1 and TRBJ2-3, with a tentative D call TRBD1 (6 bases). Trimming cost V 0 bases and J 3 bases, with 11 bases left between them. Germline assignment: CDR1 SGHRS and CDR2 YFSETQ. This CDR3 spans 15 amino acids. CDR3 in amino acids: CASSLEDSRTDTQYF. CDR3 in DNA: TGCGCCAGCAGCTTGGAGGACAGCCGGACAGATACGCAGTATTTT.

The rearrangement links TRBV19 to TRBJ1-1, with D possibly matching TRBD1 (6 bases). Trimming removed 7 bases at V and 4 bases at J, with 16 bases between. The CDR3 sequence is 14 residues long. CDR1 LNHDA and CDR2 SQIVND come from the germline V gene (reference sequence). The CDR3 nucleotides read TGTGCCAGTATAATTCGGGGGGCGAGCACTGAAGCTTTCTTT. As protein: CASIIRGASTEAFF. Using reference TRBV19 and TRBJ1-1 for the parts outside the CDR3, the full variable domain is DGGITQSPKYLFRKEGQNVTLSCEQNLNHDAMYWYRQDPGQGLRLIYYSQIVNDFQKGDIAEGYSVSREKKESFPLTVTSAQKNPTAFYLCASIIRGASTEAFFGQGTRLTVV.

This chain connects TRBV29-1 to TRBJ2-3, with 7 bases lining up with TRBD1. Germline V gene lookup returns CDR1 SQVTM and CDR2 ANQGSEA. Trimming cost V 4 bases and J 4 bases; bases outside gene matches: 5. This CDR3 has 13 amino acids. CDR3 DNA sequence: TGCAGCGTTGCGACAGGGTATTCAGATACGCAGTATTTT. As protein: CSVATGYSDTQYF.

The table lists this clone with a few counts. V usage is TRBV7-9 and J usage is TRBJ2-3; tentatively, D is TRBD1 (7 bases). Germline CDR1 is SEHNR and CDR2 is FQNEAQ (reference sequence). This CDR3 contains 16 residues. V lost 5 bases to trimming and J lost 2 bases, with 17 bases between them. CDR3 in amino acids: CASSPRQGGPTDTQYF. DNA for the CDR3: TGTGCCAGCAGCCCGCGACAGGGAGGACCCACAGATACGCAGTATTTT.

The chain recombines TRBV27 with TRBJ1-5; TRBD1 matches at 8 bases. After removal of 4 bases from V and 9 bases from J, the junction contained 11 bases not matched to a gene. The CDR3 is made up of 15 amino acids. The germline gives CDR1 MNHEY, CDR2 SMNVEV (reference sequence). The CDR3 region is CASSSAGTGGGPQHF. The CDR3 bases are TGTGCCAGCAGTTCCGCCGGGACAGGCGGGGGGCCCCAGCATTTT.

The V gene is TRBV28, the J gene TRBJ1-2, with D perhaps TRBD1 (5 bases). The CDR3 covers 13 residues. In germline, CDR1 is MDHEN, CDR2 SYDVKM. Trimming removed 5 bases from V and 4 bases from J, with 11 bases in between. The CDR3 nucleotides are TGTGCCAGCAGTCGACAGTTAATCTATGGCTACACCTTC. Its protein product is CASSRQLIYGYTF.

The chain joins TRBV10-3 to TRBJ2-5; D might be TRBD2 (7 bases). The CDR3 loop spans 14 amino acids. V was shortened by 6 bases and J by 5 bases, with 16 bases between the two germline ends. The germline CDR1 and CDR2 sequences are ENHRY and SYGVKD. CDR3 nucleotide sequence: TGTGCCATCAGGGCGGGGGCGAGCGGGGAGACCCAGTACTTC. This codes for CAIRAGASGETQYF.

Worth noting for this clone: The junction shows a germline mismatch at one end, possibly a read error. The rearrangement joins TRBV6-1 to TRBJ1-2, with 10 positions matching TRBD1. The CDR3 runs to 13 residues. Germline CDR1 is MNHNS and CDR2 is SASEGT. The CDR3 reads CASSVGTGDGYPF. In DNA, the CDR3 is TGTGCCAGCAGTGTAGGGACAGGGGATGGCTACCCCTTC.

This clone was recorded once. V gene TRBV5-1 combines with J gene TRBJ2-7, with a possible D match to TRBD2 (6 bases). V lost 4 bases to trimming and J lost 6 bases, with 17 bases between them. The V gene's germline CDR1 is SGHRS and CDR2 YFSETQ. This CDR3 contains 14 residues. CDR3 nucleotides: TGCGCCAGCAGCCGGGACTCTCGGGCGCTCGAGCAGTACTTC. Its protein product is CASSRDSRALEQYF.

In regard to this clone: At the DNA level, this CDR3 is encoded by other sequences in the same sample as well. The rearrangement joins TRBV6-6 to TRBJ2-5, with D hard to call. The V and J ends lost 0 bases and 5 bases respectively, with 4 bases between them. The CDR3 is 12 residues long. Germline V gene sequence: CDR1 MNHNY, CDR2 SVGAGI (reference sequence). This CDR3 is CASSYSRETQYF. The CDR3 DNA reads TGTGCCAGCAGTTACTCGAGGGAGACCCAGTACTTC.

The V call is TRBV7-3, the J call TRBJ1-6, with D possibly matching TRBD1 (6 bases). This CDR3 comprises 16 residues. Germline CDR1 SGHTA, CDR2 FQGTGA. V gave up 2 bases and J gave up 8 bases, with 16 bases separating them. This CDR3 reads CASSLYDHRVDSPLHF. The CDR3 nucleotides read TGTGCCAGCAGCTTATACGACCACAGGGTTGATTCACCCCTCCACTTT.

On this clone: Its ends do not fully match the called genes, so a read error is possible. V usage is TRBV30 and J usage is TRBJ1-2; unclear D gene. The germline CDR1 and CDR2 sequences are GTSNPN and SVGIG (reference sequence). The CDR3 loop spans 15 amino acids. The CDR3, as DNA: TGTGCCGGGGAGAAGGGCAAACGAATTAACTATGGCTACCCCTTC. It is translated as CAGEKGKRINYGYPF.

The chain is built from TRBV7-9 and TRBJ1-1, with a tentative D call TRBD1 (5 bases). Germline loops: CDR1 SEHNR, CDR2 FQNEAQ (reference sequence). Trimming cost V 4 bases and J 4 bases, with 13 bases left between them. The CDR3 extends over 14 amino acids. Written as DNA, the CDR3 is TGTGCCAGCAGCTCCCCTTGGGGGGGCACTGAAGCTTTCTTT. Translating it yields CASSSPWGGTEAFF.